The clone carrying this T cell receptor beta chain was counted many times. These data come from a study of regulatory T cells in long-lasting Graves disease. The CDR3 is 15 residues long. V was trimmed by 5 bases and J by 0 bases, leaving 13 bases between them. Germline CDR1 reads SGHTA; CDR2 reads FQGNSA. Documented time point: persistent/refractory GD, antithyroid drugs over 5 years with positive TRAb. Researchers made the TCR library from RNA that was extracted from PBMCs. Arm-PCR of CDR3 regions and iRepertoire HTBI primers were the basis on which TCR beta libraries were built. The authors' processing: Throughout the samples, researchers identified 62 TRBV and approximately 14 TRBJ segments. MiXCR, run by TCRdb on the multiplex PCR reads, gives a single entry per CDR3 protein. The V and J calls follow TCRdb's processing rather than the paper's. The sample shows hundreds of thousands of distinct CDR3 sequences, 20% to 25% of them seen only once.

Material: peripheral blood mononuclear cells (PBMCs), obtained when the disease was refractory, from a patient treated with antithyroid drugs. The chain combines TRBV7-2 with TRBJ1-1, with D perhaps matching TRBD1 (6 bases). This sequence originates from a female donor with Graves disease. CDR3 in amino acids: CASSPVQGMNTEAFF. DNA for the CDR3: TGTGCCAGCAGCCCCGTACAGGGTATGAACACTGAAGCTTTCTTT.